These 15 T cell receptor beta chains were all obtained from the same sample, sequenced in a study of shared T cell receptors in the human thymus. TCRdb's table, derived via immunoSEQ multiplex PCR, lists solely in-frame clones and lacks some. Of 720,000 or so clones in the sample, 70% to 90% were seen once. This sample was also put to use in a study of human thymus T cells.

The sample was thymocytes. The receptors here all came from a girl less than two years old with a congenital heart defect.

The V gene is TRBV29-1, the J gene TRBJ2-5, with TRBD1 matching 7 bases. The CDR3 totals 11 residues. Germline V gives CDR1 SQVTM, CDR2 ANQGSEA. V shed 7 bases, J shed 6 bases, and the junction held 5 bases outside the gene matches. The CDR3 reads CSGHRGKTQYF. The CDR3 DNA is TGCAGCGGTCACAGGGGAAAGACCCAGTACTTC.

The chain joins TRBV9 to TRBJ1-1, with 7 bases that match TRBD1. The CDR3 consists of 15 residues. Germline V gene sequence: CDR1 SGDLS, CDR2 YYNGEE. V lost 3 bases to trimming and J lost 4 bases; unmatched junction nucleotides: 9. CDR3 nucleotides: TGTGCCAGCAGCGCTAACGGGACAGTAAGCACTGAAGCTTTCTTT. This gives the protein CASSANGTVSTEAFF.

The chain couples TRBV19 to TRBJ2-7; the D is unclear. From germline, CDR1 is LNHDA and CDR2 SQIVND (reference sequence). The CDR3 contains 14 residues. Deletions cut 3 bases from V and 2 bases from J, with 11 bases between. CDR3 sequence (DNA): TGTGCCAGTAGTATGCGGTCAGCACCCTACGAGCAGTACTTC. Translating it yields CASSMRSAPYEQYF. The full variable domain, in which reference TRBV19 and TRBJ2-7 provide the parts outside the CDR3, is DGGITQSPKYLFRKEGQNVTLSCEQNLNHDAMYWYRQDPGQGLRLIYYSQIVNDFQKGDIAEGYSVSREKKESFPLTVTSAQKNPTAFYLCASSMRSAPYEQYFGPGTRLTVT.

The rearrangement joins TRBV19 to TRBJ2-1; 8 nucleotides match TRBD2. The CDR3 loop spans 17 amino acids. J was trimmed by 5 bases and V by 5 bases; bases with no gene match: 14. Per the germline V gene, CDR1 is LNHDA and CDR2 is SQIVND (reference sequence). The DNA for the CDR3 is TGTGCCAGTAGTCTAAGCTCAGGGACTAGAGACCACAATGAGCAGTTCTTC. As protein: CASSLSSGTRDHNEQFF. Using reference TRBV19 and TRBJ2-1 for the parts outside the CDR3, the full variable domain is DGGITQSPKYLFRKEGQNVTLSCEQNLNHDAMYWYRQDPGQGLRLIYYSQIVNDFQKGDIAEGYSVSREKKESFPLTVTSAQKNPTAFYLCASSLSSGTRDHNEQFFGPGTRLTVL.

The chain joins TRBV29-1 to TRBJ2-5, with D perhaps matching TRBD1 (5 bases). CDR3 length: 11 residues. Germline CDR1 SQVTM, CDR2 ANQGSEA. Trimming took 5 bases from V and 6 from J, leaving 10 bases between them. For the CDR3, the DNA is TGCAGCGTTTCGAAGGGGAAGACCCAGTACTTC. This sequence encodes CSVSKGKTQYF.

The rearrangement uses TRBV4-3 and TRBJ1-2; D is unclear. The CDR3 consists of 14 residues. Trimming cost V 1 base and J 4 bases, with 10 bases left between them. Germline V gene sequence: CDR1 LGHNA, CDR2 YSLEER. CDR3: CASSQVLGTYGYTF. Written as DNA, the CDR3 is TGCGCCAGCAGCCAAGTCCTGGGCACCTATGGCTACACCTTC.

A word on this clone: A junction boundary mismatches the germline segment, possibly from a read error. This sequence joins TRBV5-1 and TRBJ1-2; D is undetermined. Germline V CDR1 and CDR2: SGHRS, YFSETQ. The CDR3 runs to 12 residues. CDR3 in amino acids: CASSLPPYGCTF. The CDR3 DNA reads TGCGCCAGCAGCCTCCCCCCATATGGCTGCACCTTC. Full variable domain (missing parts from reference TRBV5-1 and TRBJ1-2): KAGVTQTPRYLIKTRGQQVTLSCSPISGHRSVSWYQQTPGQGLQFLFEYFSETQRNKGNFPGRFSGRQFSNSRSEMNVSTLELGDSALYLCASSLPPYGCTFGSGTRLTVV.

The chain combines TRBV19 with TRBJ1-6, with TRBD1 matching over 7 bases. The CDR3 is 14 amino acids. Trimming took 4 bases from V and 8 from J; bases not matched to a gene: 5. Germline V CDR1 and CDR2: LNHDA, SQIVND (reference sequence). As DNA, the CDR3 is TGTGCCAGTAGTACGCGGGACAGTTATTCACCCCTCCACTTT. Protein sequence: CASSTRDSYSPLHF.

The CDR3 DNA is TGTGCCACCAGCGGTACAGGTTTGAACACTGAAGCTTTCTTT. Translating gives CATSGTGLNTEAFF. The rearrangement links TRBV15 to TRBJ1-1; a weak D match, TRBD1 (5 bases). The germline CDR1 and CDR2 sequences are LNHNV and YYDKDF (reference sequence). V was pared by 5 bases and J by 0 bases, with 10 bases between. The CDR3 contains 14 residues.

The gene calls are TRBV5-1 and TRBJ2-7; 7 bases align to TRBD1. The CDR3 contains 16 residues. V shed 4 bases and J 3 bases; nucleotides not matched to a gene: 13. Germline CDR1 is SGHRS and CDR2 is YFSETQ. CDR3: CASSVSTGKGLYEQYF. The CDR3 DNA is TGCGCCAGCAGCGTCTCGACAGGGAAGGGGCTCTACGAGCAGTACTTC.

This clone occurred a few times. V gene TRBV15 combines with J gene TRBJ2-1, with D possibly matching TRBD2 (6 bases). In germline, CDR1 is LNHNV, CDR2 YYDKDF (reference sequence). V was pared by 4 bases and J by 6 bases, with 25 bases between. This CDR3 comprises 18 residues. The CDR3 bases are TGTGCCACCAGCAACGGCCGGGACTTCCGACATCTCCGCAATGAGCAGTTCTTC. Translating it yields CATSNGRDFRHLRNEQFF.

The chain employs TRBV4-3 and TRBJ2-7; D possibly corresponds to TRBD1 (6 bases). Germline V gives CDR1 LGHNA, CDR2 YSLEER. The length of the CDR3 is 16 residues. Trimming cost V 0 bases and J 0 bases, with 12 bases left between them. DNA of the CDR3: TGCGCCAGCAGCCAAGATTGGGCCAGGGGCTCCTACGAGCAGTACTTC. Its translation is CASSQDWARGSYEQYF.

The CDR3 spells CASRRGAHGYTF. The CDR3 DNA reads as TGTGCCAGCCGGCGGGGGGCCCATGGCTACACCTTC. The V and J genes are TRBV6-5 and TRBJ1-2; the D gene is possibly TRBD1 (6 bases). The germline V and J ends were trimmed by 8 bases and 6 bases, with 13 bases remaining between them. Germline lookup yields CDR1 MNHEY and CDR2 SVGAGI. The CDR3 spans 12 residues.

The CDR3 loop is CASSLGDRGCGYTF. The CDR3 DNA sequence: TGCGCCAGCAGCTTGGGGGACAGGGGATGCGGCTACACCTTC. The rearrangement links TRBV5-1 to TRBJ1-2, with 10 bases fitting TRBD1. The V gene's germline CDR1 is SGHRS and CDR2 YFSETQ. This CDR3 is built from 14 residues. V lost 0 bases and J lost 8; bases outside the gene matches: 4.

J is TRBJ1-1 and V is TRBV7-8; 7 bases line up with TRBD1. The V gene's germline CDR1 is SGHVS and CDR2 FQNEAQ. With 5 bases clipped from V and 5 bases from J, the junction kept 14 bases outside the gene matches. The CDR3 contains 16 residues. The CDR3 nucleotides are TGTGCCAGCAGCCGTGACAGGGCCTACTGTCGGACTGAAGCTTTCTTT. Protein: CASSRDRAYCRTEAFF.